This TCR beta chain was identified during a study of shared T cell receptors in the human thymus. The CDR3 totals 14 residues. The assay was immunoSEQ multiplex PCR, and TCRdb's table has in-frame clones only and misses some. Among approximately 760,000 clones listed, 70% to 90% were seen once. These data were also filed under a second study, of human thymus T cells.

Sequenced: thymocytes. The V call is TRBV21-1, the J call TRBJ2-7; the table's D gene call, TRBD1, was not cross checked with the DNA. TRBV21-1 is assigned pseudogene status. The TCR originated in a girl under three years old with a congenital heart defect. The CDR3 loop reads CASSRRTGNNEQYF. Written as DNA, the CDR3 is TGTGCCAGCAGCCGCCGGACAGGGAATAACGAGCAGTACTTC.